The 5 T cell receptor beta chains below come from one sample, sequenced in a study of blood T cell repertoires in COVID-19. Profiling relied on immunoSEQ multiplex PCR, and the TCRdb table lists in-frame clones only, not all of them. The table has some 300,000 clones, roughly 88% seen once. Specimen: peripheral blood. The source is a woman younger than 45 who had recovered from COVID-19.

The genes are TRBV5-1 and TRBJ2-3, with D possibly matching TRBD1 (5 bases). CDR1 SGHRS and CDR2 YFSETQ come from the germline V gene. Trimming shortened V by 4 bases and J by 2 bases, and 11 bases separated the two germline ends. The CDR3 is 14 residues long. DNA of the CDR3: TGCGCCAGCAGCCCAGGGATAACCACAGATACGCAGTATTTT. This sequence encodes CASSPGITTDTQYF.

The chain has TRBV28 and TRBJ2-3; D is uncertain. Trimming cost V 2 bases and J 5 bases, with 8 bases left between them. The germline CDR1 and CDR2 sequences are MDHEN and SYDVKM. The length of the CDR3 is 13 residues. The CDR3 reads CASSLKSLDTQYF. CDR3 nucleotides: TGTGCCAGCAGTTTAAAGAGCCTAGATACGCAGTATTTT.

The J gene is TRBJ2-7, the V gene TRBV11-2; TRBD1 agrees at 9 bases. The ends lost 5 bases at V and 6 bases at J; junction bases unmatched: 8. The CDR3 spans 14 residues. Per the germline V gene, CDR1 is SGHAT and CDR2 is FQNNGV. The CDR3 reads CASSPGQGLSEQYF. CDR3 DNA: TGTGCCAGCAGCCCGGGACAGGGACTGAGCGAGCAGTACTTC.

V gene TRBV5-8 combines with J gene TRBJ1-1; TRBD1 is a possible D gene (6 bases). V was trimmed by 2 bases and J by 1 base, leaving 15 bases between them. This CDR3 region has 16 residues. Germline V lookup: CDR1 SGHTS, CDR2 YDEGEE. In DNA, the CDR3 is TGTGCCAGCAGCTTCTTTAGGGGGTCGTCGAACACTGAAGCTTTCTTT. Protein: CASSFFRGSSNTEAFF.

The gene calls are TRBV21-1 and TRBJ1-1; the table's D call, TRBD1, has no DNA check behind it. TRBV21-1 corresponds to a pseudogene. This CDR3 is built from 11 residues. Here the CDR3 reads CASSADSEAFF. The CDR3 DNA reads as TGTGCCAGCAGTGCTGACAGTGAAGCTTTCTTT.